Detailed here is one T cell receptor beta chain. This sample stems from a study of cytomegalovirus exposure and HLA in healthy donors. Germline V gene data show CDR1 as LNHDA and CDR2 as SQIVND (reference sequence). There are 14 residues in the CDR3. The V and J ends lost 4 bases and 2 bases respectively, with 11 bases between them. PCR employed 60 Vbeta and 13 Jbeta primers. This table comes from immunoSEQ multiplex PCR, and its TCRdb copy is limited to in-frame clones, with some not included. This table has some 150,000 clones, 70% appearing once. The gene calls are TRBV19 and TRBJ1-1; D is undetermined. The sequence derives from a woman aged 30 to 39 in good health and CMV-seronegative. Sample: PBMCs. The CDR3 sequence is CASSSRGSNTEAFF. DNA of the CDR3: TGTGCCAGTAGTAGCCGCGGCAGTAACACTGAAGCTTTCTTT.